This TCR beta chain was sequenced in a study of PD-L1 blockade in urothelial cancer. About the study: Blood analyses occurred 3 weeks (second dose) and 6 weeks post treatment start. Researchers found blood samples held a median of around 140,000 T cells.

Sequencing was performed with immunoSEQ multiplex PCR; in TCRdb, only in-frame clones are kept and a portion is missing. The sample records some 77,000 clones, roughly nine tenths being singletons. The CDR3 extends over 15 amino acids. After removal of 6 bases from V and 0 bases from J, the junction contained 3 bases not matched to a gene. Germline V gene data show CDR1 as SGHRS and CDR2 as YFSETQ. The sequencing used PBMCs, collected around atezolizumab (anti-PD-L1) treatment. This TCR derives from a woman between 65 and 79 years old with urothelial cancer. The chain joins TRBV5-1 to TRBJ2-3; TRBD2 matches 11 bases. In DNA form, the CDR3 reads TGCGCCAGCATCCGGACTAGCGGGAGCACAGATACGCAGTATTTT. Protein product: CASIRTSGSTDTQYF.